This passage covers 25 T cell receptor beta chains from one sample sequenced in a study of T cells in localized non-small cell lung cancer (dated by TCRdb to the early 2020s). The method behind the library was the immunoSEQ multiplex PCR assay. What TCRdb holds here is the immuneACCESS table cut down to in-frame rearrangements. Part of the clones is not present; checked against another copy, under half of the missing clones reflect an unresolved V gene, and the others are unexplained. This sample lists 130,000 or so clones; more than 70% were detected once. The top ten clonotypes cover approximately 1.7% of the sample. Sequences were derived from peripheral blood, sampled before any cancer treatment. These receptors all come from a female donor aged 60 or older with stage I lung adenocarcinoma.

V usage is TRBV15 and J usage is TRBJ2-7; TRBD2 aligns across 10 bases. The CDR3 loop spans 17 amino acids. The trim removed 1 base at V and 4 bases at J, leaving 10 bases unmatched. Germline CDR1 reads LNHNV; CDR2 reads YYDKDF (reference sequence). DNA of the CDR3: TGTGCCACCAGCAGAGGGCTAGCGGGAGCGCCACAGTACGAGCAGTACTTC. Its translation is CATSRGLAGAPQYEQYF.

The V call is TRBV6-5, the J call TRBJ2-7, with TRBD2 identical over 9 bases. This CDR3 has 15 residues. After removal of 6 bases from V and 0 bases from J, the junction contained 6 bases not matched to a gene. Germline CDR1 reads MNHEY; CDR2 reads SVGAGI. The CDR3, as DNA: TGTGCCAGCAGACGCGGGAGGGACAGCTCCTACGAGCAGTACTTC. It codes for CASRRGRDSSYEQYF.

The V call is TRBV6-5, the J call TRBJ2-3; D tentatively fits TRBD1 or TRBD2 (5 bases each). There are 15 residues in the CDR3. Trimming removed 6 bases at V and 3 bases at J, with 16 bases between. Germline loops: CDR1 MNHEY, CDR2 SVGAGI. The CDR3 sequence: CASSLGTFATDTQYF. The CDR3, as DNA: TGTGCCAGCAGCCTCGGGACCTTCGCGACAGATACGCAGTATTTT.

V and J are TRBV9 and TRBJ1-2, with 12 bases aligning to TRBD1. The CDR3 extends over 20 amino acids. J lost 6 bases, V lost 3 bases, and 21 bases had no gene match. Germline V gene sequence: CDR1 SGDLS, CDR2 YYNGEE. The CDR3 DNA reads as TGTGCCAGCAGCGCCAGTCCGGGACAGGGGGCGCGAGGGATTTCTAATGGCTACACCTTC. It encodes CASSASPGQGARGISNGYTF.

The V gene is TRBV10-1, the J gene TRBJ2-5, with TRBD2 matching over 9 bases. The CDR3 covers 16 residues. The germline V gene encodes CDR1 WNHNN and CDR2 SYGVQD (reference sequence). The J segment lost 5 bases and the V segment lost 2 bases, leaving 9 bases of the junction unmatched. The CDR3 protein is CASSEGIAGARETQYF. As DNA, the CDR3 is TGCGCCAGCAGTGAGGGGATAGCGGGGGCCCGGGAGACCCAGTACTTC.

The chain uses TRBV7-6 and TRBJ2-1; D unresolved. Trimming removed 1 base from V and 2 bases from J, with 12 bases in between. The germline V gene has CDR1 SGHVS and CDR2 FNYEAQ. CDR3 size: 16 residues. This CDR3 is CASSLVGGETYNEQFF. In nucleotides, the CDR3 is TGTGCCAGCAGCTTAGTGGGCGGAGAAACCTACAATGAGCAGTTCTTC.

This chain connects TRBV7-9 to TRBJ1-5; D may be TRBD1 (5 bases). Trimming shortened V by 5 bases and J by 9 bases, and 14 bases separated the two germline ends. Germline assignment: CDR1 SEHNR and CDR2 FQNEAQ (reference sequence). This CDR3 contains 13 residues. The CDR3 region has the DNA TGTGCCAGCAGCCGGGACTTCTCGGGGCCCCAGCATTTT. This translates into CASSRDFSGPQHF.

This chain uses TRBV6-5 with TRBJ1-2, with unresolved D. With 5 bases removed from V and 7 bases from J, the gap between germline ends came to 8 bases. Germline values: CDR1 MNHEY, CDR2 SVGAGI. This CDR3 comprises 11 residues. The CDR3 nucleotides read TGTGCCAGCAGTGAGGAGGTTGGCTACACCTTC. Translating gives CASSEEVGYTF.

This clone was seen only once. The chain is built from TRBV28 and TRBJ2-1, with TRBD2 matching 9 bases. The CDR3 totals 15 residues. Per germline, CDR1 MDHEN and CDR2 SYDVKM. J gave up 7 bases and V 6 bases, and 10 bases lay outside the gene matches. The CDR3 DNA follows: TGTGCCAGCAGGTCCGGGACTAGCTACGGGAATGAGCAGTTCTTC. Translated, it gives CASRSGTSYGNEQFF.

The chain employs TRBV2 and TRBJ2-5, with TRBD2 matching over 8 bases. The CDR3 length is 14 residues. Looked up from germline, CDR1 is SNHLY and CDR2 is FYNNEI. Trimming cost V 3 bases and J 0 bases; bases outside gene matches: 0. The CDR3 here is CASSETSDQETQYF. Here the CDR3 DNA reads TGTGCCAGCAGTGAGACTAGCGACCAAGAGACCCAGTACTTC.

Note on this clone: One junction end does not reproduce the germline sequence, and a read error may be involved. The gene calls are TRBV6-6 and TRBJ2-7; unclear D gene. The germline CDR1 and CDR2 sequences are MNHNY and SVGAGI (reference sequence). This CDR3 is 13 amino acids long. The CDR3 DNA follows: TGTGCCCGCAGTTACGCCAGGTCCTACGAGCAGTACTTC. Residues: CARSYARSYEQYF.

The gene calls are TRBV15 and TRBJ2-5; D is unresolved. V lost 2 bases to trimming and J lost 4 bases, with 11 bases between them. Germline lookup yields CDR1 LNHNV and CDR2 YYDKDF (reference sequence). The CDR3 loop spans 14 amino acids. CDR3 protein: CATSRHIVGETQYF. The DNA for the CDR3 is TGTGCCACCAGCAGACACATTGTGGGAGAGACCCAGTACTTC.

The V call is TRBV6-1, the J call TRBJ1-1; D is unresolved. The germline CDR1 and CDR2 sequences are MNHNS and SASEGT. V was trimmed by 7 bases and J by 1 base, leaving 13 bases between them. This CDR3 has 14 residues. CDR3 in DNA: TGTGCCAGCACCCCCGGCCCCGCGAACACTGAAGCTTTCTTT. Its protein product is CASTPGPANTEAFF.

The J gene is TRBJ2-4, the V gene TRBV7-9; D unclear. The CDR3 is 14 residues long. V lost 0 bases to trimming and J lost 3 bases, with 6 bases between them. The germline CDR1 and CDR2 sequences are SEHNR and FQNEAQ (reference sequence). Here the CDR3 DNA reads TGTGCCAGCAGCTTAGCCCAGGACAAAAACATTCAGTACTTC. Amino acids: CASSLAQDKNIQYF.

CDR3 residues: CASKFQGTSEGEQYF. In DNA form, the CDR3 reads TGTGCCAGCAAATTTCAGGGGACGTCGGAAGGCGAGCAGTACTTC. The genes are TRBV7-9 and TRBJ2-7, with D possibly matching TRBD1 (6 bases). From germline, CDR1 is SEHNR and CDR2 FQNEAQ (reference sequence). The CDR3 extends over 15 amino acids. Trimming took off 7 bases at V and 6 bases at J, with 22 bases between the two ends.

The chain recombines TRBV28 with TRBJ1-3, with TRBD1 identical over 8 bases. Germline V lookup: CDR1 MDHEN, CDR2 SYDVKM. J was trimmed by 4 bases and V by 8 bases; bases with no gene match: 4. The CDR3 contains 13 residues. DNA for the CDR3: TGTGCCAGCGCTCAGGGGGCGGGAAACACCATATATTTT. Amino acids: CASAQGAGNTIYF.

The gene calls are TRBV10-3 and TRBJ1-2; D may be TRBD1 (5 bases). The CDR3 loop spans 15 amino acids. The V end lost 4 bases, the J end lost 4 bases, and 16 bases lay between the germline ends. Germline V gives CDR1 ENHRY, CDR2 SYGVKD. CDR3 sequence reads: CAISGGTDSSYGYTF. The CDR3 DNA is TGTGCCATCAGTGGGGGGACGGATTCTAGCTATGGCTACACCTTC.

The chain employs TRBV28 and TRBJ2-3, with unresolved D. This CDR3 spans 15 amino acids. The germline gives CDR1 MDHEN, CDR2 SYDVKM. The V end lost 3 bases, the J end lost 6 bases, and 16 bases lay between the germline ends. CDR3 amino acids: CASSFRPHRRDTQYF. The CDR3 bases are TGTGCCAGCAGTTTCCGCCCGCACCGAAGGGATACGCAGTATTTT.

The gene calls are TRBV9 and TRBJ2-1; TRBD1 matches 9 bases. With V trimmed by 0 bases and J by 3 bases, 4 bases remained unmatched. Germline-derived CDR1 and CDR2 are SGDLS and YYNGEE. The CDR3 has 16 amino acids. The CDR3 sequence: CASSVEGTGIYNEQFF. CDR3 DNA sequence: TGTGCCAGCAGCGTAGAAGGGACAGGGATCTACAATGAGCAGTTCTTC. The full variable domain, rest sourced from reference TRBV9 and TRBJ2-1, is DSGVTQTPKHLITATGQRVTLRCSPRSGDLSVYWYQQSLDQGLQFLIQYYNGEERAKGNILERFSAQQFPDLHSELNLSSLELGDSALYFCASSVEGTGIYNEQFFGPGTRLTVL.

V and J are TRBV28 and TRBJ2-1; 7 bases line up with TRBD1. Germline-derived CDR1 and CDR2 are MDHEN and SYDVKM. The CDR3 has 11 residues. J lost 8 bases, V lost 10 bases, and 5 bases had no gene match. The CDR3 DNA reads TGTGCCACCACAGGGGTAGATGAGCAGTTCTTC. This gives the protein CATTGVDEQFF.

This clone was detected only once. The chain couples TRBV28 to TRBJ2-3, with unresolved D. Per germline, CDR1 MDHEN and CDR2 SYDVKM. This CDR3 has 13 residues. With 6 bases removed from V and 4 bases from J, the gap between germline ends came to 11 bases. In nucleotides, the CDR3 is TGTGCCAGCAGACGCCACTTACCAGATACGCAGTATTTT. Amino acids: CASRRHLPDTQYF.

This chain links TRBV6-1 with TRBJ2-3; possible D gene TRBD1, 5 bases. Between the trimmed V and J ends, which lost 2 bases and 5 bases, there was a span of 14 bases. The CDR3 extends over 15 amino acids. CDR1 MNHNS and CDR2 SASEGT come from the germline V gene. For the CDR3, the DNA is TGTGCCAGCAGTGAAAGAAGGGTCCAGGGAGATACGCAGTATTTT. This sequence encodes CASSERRVQGDTQYF.

This chain joins TRBV11-1 and TRBJ2-7, with 12 bases matching TRBD1. This CDR3 spans 15 amino acids. Per the germline V gene, CDR1 is SGHAT and CDR2 is FQDESV (reference sequence). V trimming: 3 bases; J trimming: 7 bases; junction bases outside the gene matches: 7. DNA of the CDR3: TGTGCCAGCAGCTTGACCGGGACAGGGGGCCGGGAGCAGTACTTC. It specifies CASSLTGTGGREQYF.

CDR3: CASGGLAGGPAYNEQFF. The CDR3 coding sequence is TGTGCCAGCGGGGGACTAGCGGGAGGGCCGGCCTACAATGAGCAGTTCTTC. V and J are TRBV2 and TRBJ2-1, with TRBD2 matching 16 bases. Germline V lookup: CDR1 SNHLY, CDR2 FYNNEI. V shed 8 bases and J 2 bases; nucleotides not matched to a gene: 6. The CDR3 length is 17 residues.

The chain carries TRBV11-2 and TRBJ2-3; D gene unclear. V lost 0 bases to trimming and J lost 2 bases, with 12 bases between them. CDR3 length: 16 residues. Germline assignment: CDR1 SGHAT and CDR2 FQNNGV. The CDR3 nucleotides are TGTGCCAGCAGCTTAGATGGGGAAGGAATCACAGATACGCAGTATTTT. This sequence encodes CASSLDGEGITDTQYF. Looking up the rest from reference TRBV11-2 and TRBJ2-3 gives the full variable domain: EAGVAQSPRYKIIEKRQSVAFWCNPISGHATLYWYQQILGQGPKLLIQFQNNGVVDDSQLPKDRFSAERLKGVDSTLKIQPAKLEDSAVYLCASSLDGEGITDTQYFGPGTRLTVL.